This T cell receptor beta chain was sequenced during a study of T cell responses to AZD1222 COVID-19 vaccine. TCRdb's table, derived via immunoSEQ multiplex PCR, lists solely in-frame clones and lacks some. The sample carries 240,000 or so clones, approximately 95% recorded once. Germline V lookup: CDR1 SGHRS, CDR2 YFSETQ. The CDR3 contains 14 residues. Regarding this clone: The antigen remains unidentified. A junction end diverges from the germline sequence, so it may reflect a read error.

General study points: It should be noted that donors were predominantly white British and more often female, and clonal diversity was possibly underestimated. The study found Spike-specific TCR breadth and depth rose after two AZD1222 doses. Nearly half of the spike-specific TCRs reportedly recognize variant regions that carry no mutations. Only a handful of AZD1222 recipients, several in all, had baseline seropositivity.

This chain joins TRBV5-1 and TRBJ2-5, with 10 positions matching TRBD2. The specimen comprised peripheral blood, sampled on day 0 of AZD1222 vaccination. This receptor was obtained from an adult in good health. The CDR3 region has the DNA TGCGCTAGCAGCTTGCTAGCGGGAGAAGAGACCCAGTACTTC. Its translation is CASSLLAGEETQYF.